Listed below are T cell receptor beta chains from one sample, sequenced in a study of identical twins. TCRdb itself ran the 5' RACE reads through MiXCR, one entry per CDR3 protein. In the table there are 400,000 to 600,000 distinct CDR3 sequences, 20% to 25% of which are singletons. These data also formed part of another study, on yellow fever vaccine responses in identical twins.

The sequenced material came from CD4+ T cells sorted from blood. These receptors originate from a woman between 18 and 29 years old in good health. The CDR3 runs from the conserved cysteine through the conserved F or W. The D gene is left open where the match is weak. Rows give clone size only sometimes, using once, few, many, or a class for an expanded clone.

NA,TRBV5-1,TRBJ2-7,NA,CASSAALDGRSYEQYF,TGCGCCAGCAGCGCCGCCCTTGACGGACGATCCTACGAGCAGTACTTC
TRBD1,TRBV7-3,TRBJ2-2,many,CASSPMTGGASTGELFF,TGTGCCAGCAGCCCAATGACAGGGGGCGCGTCCACCGGGGAGCTGTTTTTT
TRBD1,TRBV24-1,TRBJ2-3,many,CATSRDRAADTQYF,TGTGCCACCAGCCGCGACAGGGCGGCAGATACGCAGTATTTT
TRBD1,TRBV27,TRBJ2-3,NA,CASTKQGAHTDTQYF,TGTGCCAGCACAAAGCAGGGGGCCCACACAGATACGCAGTATTTT
NA,TRBV7-9,TRBJ2-7,NA,CASSPEYEQYF,TGTGCCAGCAGCCCAGAATACGAGCAGTACTTC
NA,TRBV19,TRBJ1-1,NA,CASSIGRTEARGTEAFF,TGTGCCAGTAGTATAGGGCGGACAGAGGCTAGAGGAACTGAAGCTTTCTTT
TRBD2,TRBV12-3/TRBV12-4,TRBJ2-1,many,CASSLGGAASNEQFF,TGTGCCAGCAGTCTCGGGGGGGCGGCGAGCAATGAGCAGTTCTTC
TRBD2,TRBV29-1,TRBJ2-2,few,CSVGGLAGATNTGELFF,TGCAGCGTTGGTGGACTAGCGGGAGCAACGAACACCGGGGAGCTGTTTTTT
TRBD1,TRBV5-1,TRBJ2-1,few,CASSHLFMAGGSPSYNEQFF,TGCGCCAGCAGCCATCTTTTCATGGCAGGGGGCTCCCCTTCCTACAATGAGCAGTTCTTC
NA,TRBV5-1,TRBJ2-7,few,CASSPGLMASEQYF,TGCGCCAGCAGCCCCGGACTTATGGCCTCCGAGCAGTACTTC